This paragraph reports one TCR beta chain. V lost 5 bases and J lost 1; bases outside the gene matches: 7. The germline V gene has CDR1 LNHNV and CDR2 YYDKDF (reference sequence). This CDR3 is 17 amino acids long. The data were obtained in a study of blood T cell repertoires in COVID-19. In the study overall: PBMCs, B-cell-depleted T cells, or T cells provided the cDNA or gDNA that made up the material.

The authors' processing: Counts of nucleated cells, estimated from reference gene primer amplification, were obtained. Clones were sequenced by immunoSEQ multiplex PCR, and TCRdb holds only the in-frame ones, with some missing. From that table come the V and J calls and clone size; the DNA was used to work out D and trimming. Here the sample spans hundreds of thousands of clones, about 87% being singletons. Material for sequencing was peripheral blood. The V gene is TRBV15, the J gene TRBJ2-2; 10 bases fit TRBD2. The clonotype originates from a woman in her 30s with COVID-19, enrolled during active disease. The DNA for the CDR3 is TGTGCCACCAGCCCAGATCGGACTAGCGGGAACACCGGGGAGCTGTTTTTT. Translating it yields CATSPDRTSGNTGELFF.